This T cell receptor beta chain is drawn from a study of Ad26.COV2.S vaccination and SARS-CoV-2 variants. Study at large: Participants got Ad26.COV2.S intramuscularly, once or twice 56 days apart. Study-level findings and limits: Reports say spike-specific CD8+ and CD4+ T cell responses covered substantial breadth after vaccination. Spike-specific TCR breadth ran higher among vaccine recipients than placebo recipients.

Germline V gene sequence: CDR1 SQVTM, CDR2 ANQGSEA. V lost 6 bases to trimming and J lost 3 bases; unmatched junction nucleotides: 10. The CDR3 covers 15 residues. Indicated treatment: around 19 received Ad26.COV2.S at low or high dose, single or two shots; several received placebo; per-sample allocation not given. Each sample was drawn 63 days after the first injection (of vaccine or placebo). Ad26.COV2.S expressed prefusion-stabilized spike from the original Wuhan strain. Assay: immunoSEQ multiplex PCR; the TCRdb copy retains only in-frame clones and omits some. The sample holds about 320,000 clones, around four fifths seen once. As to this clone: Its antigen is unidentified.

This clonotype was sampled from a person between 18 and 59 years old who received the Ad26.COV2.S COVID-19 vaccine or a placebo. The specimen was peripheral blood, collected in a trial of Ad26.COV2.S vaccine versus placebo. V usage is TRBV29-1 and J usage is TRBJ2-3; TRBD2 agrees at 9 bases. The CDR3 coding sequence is TGCAGCGTCGGGGGTGCGGGGGGGCCTACAGATACGCAGTATTTT. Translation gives CSVGGAGGPTDTQYF.